This record covers a single T cell receptor (beta chain). Trimming shortened V by 4 bases and J by 6 bases, and 19 bases separated the two germline ends. The CDR3 consists of 16 residues. Per the germline V gene, CDR1 is SGHDT and CDR2 is YYEEEE. The sample belongs to a study of blood T cell repertoires in COVID-19. In the study's own analysis: Amplification with reference gene primers provided the estimates of nucleated cell counts. The repertoire was sequenced with immunoSEQ multiplex PCR; TCRdb's copy has only in-frame clones and lacks some. The V and J calls and clone size are taken from that table; D and trimming were inferred from the DNA. Of 180,000 or so clones detected, around 85% appear once; the ten largest clones hold about 3.3%.

This receptor was taken from a man between 60 and 70 years old with acute or convalescent COVID-19. This chain connects TRBV5-6 to TRBJ1-4; D unresolved. The sample consisted of peripheral blood. The CDR3 region is CASSEIGSAADEKLFF. CDR3 sequence (DNA): TGTGCCAGCAGCGAGATCGGGTCGGCTGCAGATGAAAAACTGTTTTTT. The full variable domain, with the rest looked up from reference TRBV5-6 and TRBJ1-4, is DAGVTQSPTHLIKTRGQQVTLRCSPKSGHDTVSWYQQALGQGPQFIFQYYEEEERQRGNFPDRFSGHQFPNYSSELNVNALLLGDSALYLCASSEIGSAADEKLFFGSGTQLSVL.